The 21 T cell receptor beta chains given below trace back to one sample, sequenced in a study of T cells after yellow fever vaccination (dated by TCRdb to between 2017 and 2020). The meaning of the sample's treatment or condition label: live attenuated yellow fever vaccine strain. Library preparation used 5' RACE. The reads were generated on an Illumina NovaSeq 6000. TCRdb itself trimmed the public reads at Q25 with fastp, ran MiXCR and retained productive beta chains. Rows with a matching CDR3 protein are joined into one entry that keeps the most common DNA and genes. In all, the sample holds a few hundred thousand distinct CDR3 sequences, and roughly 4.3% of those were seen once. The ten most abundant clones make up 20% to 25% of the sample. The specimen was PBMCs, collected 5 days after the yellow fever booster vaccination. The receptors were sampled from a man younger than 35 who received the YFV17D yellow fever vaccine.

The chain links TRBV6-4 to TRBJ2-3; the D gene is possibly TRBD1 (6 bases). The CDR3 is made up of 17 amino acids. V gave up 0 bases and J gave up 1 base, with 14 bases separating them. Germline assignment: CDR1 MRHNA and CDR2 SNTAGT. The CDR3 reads CASSDSSTSGGTDTQYF. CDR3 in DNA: TGTGCCAGCAGTGACTCGAGTACGTCAGGGGGCACAGATACGCAGTATTTT.

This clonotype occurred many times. The DNA for the CDR3 is TGTGCCAGCAGTTTATTTCGTTATCCCATTAAGGGGGCGGGTCAGCCCCAGCATTTT. It is translated as CASSLFRYPIKGAGQPQHF. The chain carries TRBV28 and TRBJ1-5, with TRBD1 matching over 7 bases. The CDR3 runs 19 residues. Per germline, CDR1 MDHEN and CDR2 SYDVKM. V shed 1 base, J shed 6 bases, and the junction held 18 bases outside the gene matches. The full variable domain, rest sourced from reference TRBV28 and TRBJ1-5, is DVKVTQSSRYLVKRTGEKVFLECVQDMDHENMFWYRQDPGLGLRLIYFSYDVKMKEKGDIPEGYSVSREKKERFSLILESASTNQTSMYLCASSLFRYPIKGAGQPQHFGDGTRLSIL.

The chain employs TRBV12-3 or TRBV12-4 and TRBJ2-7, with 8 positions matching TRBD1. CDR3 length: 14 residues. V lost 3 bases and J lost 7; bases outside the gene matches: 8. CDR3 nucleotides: TGTGCCAGCAGTTTGTTTCAGGGGGCTGAAGAGCAGTACGTC. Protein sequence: CASSLFQGAEEQYV.

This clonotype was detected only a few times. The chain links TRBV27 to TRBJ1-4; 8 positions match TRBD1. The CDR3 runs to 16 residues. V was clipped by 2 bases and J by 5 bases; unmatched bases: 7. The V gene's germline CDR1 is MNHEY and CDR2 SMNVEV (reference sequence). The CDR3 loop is CASSLRGQASNEKLFF. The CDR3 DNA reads TGTGCCAGCAGTTTAAGGGGACAGGCATCGAATGAAAAACTGTTTTTT.

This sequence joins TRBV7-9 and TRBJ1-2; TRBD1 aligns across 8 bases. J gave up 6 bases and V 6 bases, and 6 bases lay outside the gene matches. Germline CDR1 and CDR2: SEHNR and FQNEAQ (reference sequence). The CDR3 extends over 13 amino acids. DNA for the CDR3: TGTGCCAGCAGACCCAGGGGGCTGAATGGCTACACCTTC. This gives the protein CASRPRGLNGYTF. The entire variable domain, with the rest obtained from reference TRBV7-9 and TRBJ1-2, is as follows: DTGVSQNPRHKITKRGQNVTFRCDPISEHNRLYWYRQTLGQGPEFLTYFQNEAQLEKSRLLSDRFSAERPKGSFSTLEIQRTEQGDSAMYLCASRPRGLNGYTFGSGTRLTVV.

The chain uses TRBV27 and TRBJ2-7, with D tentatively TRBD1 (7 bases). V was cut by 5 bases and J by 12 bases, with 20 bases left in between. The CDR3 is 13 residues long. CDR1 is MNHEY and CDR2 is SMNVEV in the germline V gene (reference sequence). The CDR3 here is CASSHHLEGARYV. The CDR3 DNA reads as TGTGCCAGCAGTCACCACCTGGAGGGGGCGCGGTACGTC.

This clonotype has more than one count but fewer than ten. This chain's CDR3 is CASSPRQGAGTGELFF. In DNA, the CDR3 is TGTGCCAGCAGCCCACGACAGGGGGCGGGCACCGGGGAGCTGTTTTTT. This sequence joins TRBV7-3 and TRBJ2-2, with 10 bases lining up with TRBD1. CDR3 size: 16 residues. Trimming took 5 bases from V and 4 from J; bases not matched to a gene: 7. The germline V gene encodes CDR1 SGHTA and CDR2 FQGTGA.

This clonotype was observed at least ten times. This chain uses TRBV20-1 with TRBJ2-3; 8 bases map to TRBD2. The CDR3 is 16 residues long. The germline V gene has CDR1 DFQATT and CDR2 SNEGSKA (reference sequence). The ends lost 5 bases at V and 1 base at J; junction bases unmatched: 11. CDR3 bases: TGCAGTGCTCCCCAAGGGTGGCGGGGGGGCACAGATACGCAGTATTTT. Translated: CSAPQGWRGGTDTQYF.

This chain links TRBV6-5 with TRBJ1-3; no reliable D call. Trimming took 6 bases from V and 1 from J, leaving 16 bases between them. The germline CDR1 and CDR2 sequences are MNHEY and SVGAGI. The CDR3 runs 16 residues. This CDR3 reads CASSAAIQISGNTIYF. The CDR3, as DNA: TGTGCCAGCAGCGCCGCGATCCAAATTTCTGGAAACACCATATATTTT.

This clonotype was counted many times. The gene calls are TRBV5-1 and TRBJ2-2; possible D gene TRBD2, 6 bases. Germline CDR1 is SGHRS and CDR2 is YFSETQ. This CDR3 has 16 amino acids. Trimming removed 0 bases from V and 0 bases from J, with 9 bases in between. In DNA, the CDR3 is TGCGCCAGCAGCTTGGCCGGGACTTCGAACACCGGGGAGCTGTTTTTT. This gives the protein CASSLAGTSNTGELFF.

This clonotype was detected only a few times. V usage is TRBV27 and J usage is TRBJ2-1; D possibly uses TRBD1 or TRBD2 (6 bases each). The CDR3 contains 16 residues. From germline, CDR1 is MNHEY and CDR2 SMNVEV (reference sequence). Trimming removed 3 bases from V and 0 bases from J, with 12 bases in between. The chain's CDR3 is CASSLEGGFSYNEQFF. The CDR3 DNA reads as TGTGCCAGCAGTTTGGAAGGGGGGTTCTCCTACAATGAGCAGTTCTTC.

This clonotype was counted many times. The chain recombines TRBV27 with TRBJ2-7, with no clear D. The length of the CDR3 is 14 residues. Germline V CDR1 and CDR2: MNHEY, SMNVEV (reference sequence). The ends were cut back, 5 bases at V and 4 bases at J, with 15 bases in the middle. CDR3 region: CASSPLLGNYEQYV. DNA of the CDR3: TGTGCCAGCAGTCCCCTTCTGGGGAATTACGAGCAGTACGTC.

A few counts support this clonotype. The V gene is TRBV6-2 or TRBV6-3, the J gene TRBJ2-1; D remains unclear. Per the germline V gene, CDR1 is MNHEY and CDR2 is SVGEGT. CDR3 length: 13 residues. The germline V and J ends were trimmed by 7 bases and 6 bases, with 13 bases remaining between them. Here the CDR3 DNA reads TGTGCCAGCAAGAGGTCGACCGGCAATGAGCAGTTCTTC. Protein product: CASKRSTGNEQFF.

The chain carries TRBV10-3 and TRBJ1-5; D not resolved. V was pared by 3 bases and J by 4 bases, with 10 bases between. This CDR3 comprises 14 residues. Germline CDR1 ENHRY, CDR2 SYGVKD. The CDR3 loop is CAISEAIGNQPQHF. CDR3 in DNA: TGTGCCATCAGTGAAGCGATTGGGAATCAGCCCCAGCATTTT.

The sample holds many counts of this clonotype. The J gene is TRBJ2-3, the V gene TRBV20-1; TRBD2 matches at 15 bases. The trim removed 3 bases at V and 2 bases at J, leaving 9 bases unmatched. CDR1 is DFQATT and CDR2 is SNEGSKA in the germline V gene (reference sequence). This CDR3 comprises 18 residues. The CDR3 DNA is TGCAGTGCTAGCAAGGGACTAGCGGGGGGACCAAACACAGATACGCAGTATTTT. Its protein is CSASKGLAGGPNTDTQYF.

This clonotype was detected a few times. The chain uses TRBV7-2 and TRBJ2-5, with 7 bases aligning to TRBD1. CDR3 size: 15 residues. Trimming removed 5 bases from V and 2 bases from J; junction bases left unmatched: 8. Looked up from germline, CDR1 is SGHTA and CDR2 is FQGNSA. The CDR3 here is CASSPTGQVQETQYF. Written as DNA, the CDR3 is TGTGCCAGCAGCCCAACAGGACAGGTTCAAGAGACCCAGTACTTC.

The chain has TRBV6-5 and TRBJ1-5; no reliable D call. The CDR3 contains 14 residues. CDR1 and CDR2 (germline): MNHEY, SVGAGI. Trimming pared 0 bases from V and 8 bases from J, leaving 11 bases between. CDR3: CASSYSKGIEPQHF. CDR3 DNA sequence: TGTGCCAGCAGTTACTCGAAAGGTATCGAGCCCCAGCATTTT.

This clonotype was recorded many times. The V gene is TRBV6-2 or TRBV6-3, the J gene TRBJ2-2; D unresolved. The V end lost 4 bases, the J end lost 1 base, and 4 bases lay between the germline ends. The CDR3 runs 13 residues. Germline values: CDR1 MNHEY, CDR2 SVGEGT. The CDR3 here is CASSWGNTGELFF. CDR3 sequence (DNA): TGTGCCAGCAGTTGGGGGAACACCGGGGAGCTGTTTTTT.

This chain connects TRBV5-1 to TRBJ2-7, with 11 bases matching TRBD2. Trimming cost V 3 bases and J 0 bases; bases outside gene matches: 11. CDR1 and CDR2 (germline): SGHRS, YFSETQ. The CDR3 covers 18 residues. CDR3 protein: CASSSQSSGGATSYEQYF. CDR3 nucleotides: TGCGCCAGCAGCTCCCAGAGTAGCGGGGGGGCCACCTCCTACGAGCAGTACTTC. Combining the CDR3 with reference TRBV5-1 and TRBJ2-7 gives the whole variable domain KAGVTQTPRYLIKTRGQQVTLSCSPISGHRSVSWYQQTPGQGLQFLFEYFSETQRNKGNFPGRFSGRQFSNSRSEMNVSTLELGDSALYLCASSSQSSGGATSYEQYFGPGTRLTVT.

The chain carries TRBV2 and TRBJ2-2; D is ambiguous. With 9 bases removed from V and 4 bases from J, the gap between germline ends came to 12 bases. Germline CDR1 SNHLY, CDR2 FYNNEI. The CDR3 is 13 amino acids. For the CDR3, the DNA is TGTGCCAGTGAGTGGGGTGGCACCGGGGAGCTGTTTTTT. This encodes CASEWGGTGELFF.

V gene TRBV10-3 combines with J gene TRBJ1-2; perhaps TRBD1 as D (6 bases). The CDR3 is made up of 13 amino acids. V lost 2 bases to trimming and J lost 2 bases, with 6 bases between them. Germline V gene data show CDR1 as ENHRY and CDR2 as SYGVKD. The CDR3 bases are TGTGCCATCAGTGAGCAGGGGAACTATGGCTACACCTTC. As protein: CAISEQGNYGYTF.